The source of this T cell receptor (beta chain) is a study of cytomegalovirus exposure and HLA in healthy donors. Study information: T cells numbering around 180 million yielded around 120 million unique TCR beta sequences in an earlier analysis. In an early release, HLA-typed donors contributed approximately 80 million unique TCR sequences.

On this clone: The antigen is undetermined.

Use of 60 Vbeta and 13 Jbeta primers characterized the PCR. Profiled with immunoSEQ multiplex PCR; TCRdb holds only in-frame clones, not every one. The profile shows approximately 140,000 clones, 73% of them singletons. Study outcomes and limitations: When the data were analyzed later, several of the most significant clusters appeared to be linked to common viral pathogens.

The V gene's germline CDR1 is SGHTA and CDR2 FQGNSA. Trimming took off 6 bases at V and 8 bases at J, with 14 bases between the two ends. This CDR3 is built from 14 residues. The TCR was taken from a woman aged 18-35 years in good health and CMV-seronegative. Sequences were obtained from PBMCs. The chain carries TRBV7-2 and TRBJ1-6, with D hard to call. For the CDR3, the DNA is TGTGCCAGCAGATCAGGAAGCGGATATTCACCCCTCCACTTT. It codes for CASRSGSGYSPLHF.